This T cell receptor (beta chain) derives from a study of human T cells and chemical hapten exposure. In the study overall: 2% DPC applied to a 2 cm by 2 cm arm area sensitized donors.

From germline, CDR1 is WSHSY and CDR2 SAAADI. The CDR3 covers 13 residues. V lost 3 bases and J 1 base, leaving 6 bases between the germline ends. General study findings and limits: DPC sensitization left the count of TCRs above 1 in 1000 unchanged. Significantly greater numbers of large CDR3 similarity clusters came from expanded TCRs than from controls.

TCRdb used MiXCR to reprocess the RACE reads, holding one entry per CDR3 protein. Of roughly 34,000 distinct CDR3 sequences in the sample, 10% were seen once. Time point reported: pre-sensitization, week 0. Stated treatment: therapeutic diphenylcyclopropenone sensitization with weekly scalp DPC. Whole blood, unfractionated, served as the material for total RNA extraction. Blood draws came before every patch-test application. This clonotype was seen repeatedly, ten times or more. Its matching antigen is unknown. The chain employs TRBV10-2 and TRBJ2-5; D remains ambiguous. This sample comprised whole blood, obtained in connection with sensitization to the hapten diphenylcyclopropenone (DPC). The TCR originated in a man aged 50-59 years with alopecia areata. Some clones in this sample may be carry-over from other donors' samples. This CDR3 reads CASSDSIQETQYF. As DNA, the CDR3 is TGCGCCAGCAGTGATTCTATCCAAGAGACCCAGTACTTC.